Below, 5 T cell receptor beta chains from the same sample are listed, as sequenced in a study of T cells after yellow fever vaccination (dated by TCRdb to between 2018 and 2021). In light of the paper, this sample's treatment or condition label describes: live attenuated yellow fever vaccine strain. Preparation of the library involved 5' RACE. Reads for this sample came from an Illumina HiSeq 2500. The public reads were run again by TCRdb, first through fastp at Q25 and then through MiXCR, and only productive beta chains were kept. CDR3 protein duplicates are merged, each entry listing the most common genes and DNA. Recorded for this sample are approximately 120,000 distinct CDR3 sequences; about 7.4% of them occurred a single time. The ten top clones hold 2% to 3% of the sample. The source was CD4+ T cells sorted from PBMCs, collected approximately 11 days after the first yellow fever vaccination. Source of these receptors: a young man who received the YFV17D yellow fever vaccine.

This clonotype has ten or more counts. The V and J genes are TRBV2 and TRBJ2-2; D is ambiguous. V shed 7 bases and J shed 1 base, with 13 bases lying between them. The CDR3 consists of 15 residues. The germline CDR1 and CDR2 sequences are SNHLY and FYNNEI. The CDR3 coding sequence is TGTGCCAGCAAAGCCCGGCTGGTGAACACCGGGGAGCTGTTTTTT. Its translation is CASKARLVNTGELFF.

This sequence joins TRBV5-6 and TRBJ2-3, with 7 bases identical to TRBD1. The CDR3 is 14 residues long. J was trimmed by 3 bases and V by 7 bases; bases with no gene match: 8. CDR1 and CDR2 (germline): SGHDT, YYEEEE. Here the CDR3 reads CASGQQGRTDTQYF. The CDR3 nucleotides are TGTGCCAGCGGACAACAGGGGAGAACAGATACGCAGTATTTT.

This clonotype was picked up many times. The CDR3 DNA is TGTGCCAGCAGCTTAGGAGGGACACAGGGAGAGACCCAGTACTTC. The encoded protein is CASSLGGTQGETQYF. The V gene is TRBV7-3, the J gene TRBJ2-5; tentatively, D is TRBD1 or TRBD2 (6 bases each). V shed 2 bases and J shed 4 bases, with 14 bases lying between them. CDR1 and CDR2 (germline): SGHTA, FQGTGA. The length of the CDR3 is 15 residues. The variable domain in full, completed from reference TRBV7-3 and TRBJ2-5, reads GAGVSQTPSNKVTEKGKYVELRCDPISGHTALYWYRQSLGQGPEFLIYFQGTGAADDSGLPNDRFFAVRPEGSVSTLKIQRTERGDSAVYLCASSLGGTQGETQYFGPGTRLLVL.

This clonotype was seen more than once but under ten times. This chain links TRBV7-2 with TRBJ1-5; 8 nucleotides line up with TRBD1. CDR3 length: 14 residues. With 5 bases clipped from V and 7 bases from J, the junction kept 7 bases outside the gene matches. The germline gives CDR1 SGHTA, CDR2 FQGNSA. The CDR3 nucleotides are TGTGCCAGCAGCCGACAGGGGCGTGGGCAGCCCCAGCATTTT. It codes for CASSRQGRGQPQHF.

Worth noting for this clonotype: A read error may explain this, as a much larger clone is one base away. The chain couples TRBV7-3 to TRBJ2-7; 7 bases fit TRBD1. CDR3 length: 13 residues. CDR1 and CDR2 (germline): SGHTA, FQGTGA. The V segment lost 3 bases and the J segment 3 bases; nucleotides outside the gene matches: 2. The CDR3 protein is CASSFDRDYEQYF. The CDR3 DNA is TGTGCCAGCAGCTTTGACAGGGACTACGAGCAGTACTTC. Full variable domain (remainder filled in from reference TRBV7-3 and TRBJ2-7): GAGVSQTPSNKVTEKGKYVELRCDPISGHTALYWYRQSLGQGPEFLIYFQGTGAADDSGLPNDRFFAVRPEGSVSTLKIQRTERGDSAVYLCASSFDRDYEQYFGPGTRLTVT.